This T cell receptor beta chain was captured by sequencing in a study of blood T cell repertoires in COVID-19. Study overall: Acute and convalescent COVID-19 samples came from the United States, Italy and Spain.

Per the original methods: Reference gene primers were amplified, and this amplification served to estimate nucleated cell counts. The data were produced by immunoSEQ multiplex PCR, yet TCRdb's version contains in-frame clones alone and is incomplete. The V and J calls and clone size come from that table; D and trimming were worked out from the DNA. The repertoire consists of approximately 360,000 clones, with roughly 90% occurring once and the leading ten covering roughly 1.2%. V lost 0 bases to trimming and J lost 1 base, with 11 bases between them. In germline, CDR1 is KGHDR, CDR2 SFDVKD. CDR3 size: 17 residues.

This receptor was obtained from a man aged 35-49 years with acute or convalescent COVID-19. The sequenced material came from peripheral blood. The chain combines TRBV24-1 with TRBJ2-2; D is unclear. CDR3: CATSDLPLRLNTGELFF. The CDR3 nucleotides read TGTGCCACCAGTGATTTGCCGCTGCGGTTGAACACCGGGGAGCTGTTTTTT.